This is a list of T cell receptor beta chains from one sample in a study of molecular identifiers for immune sequencing clone quantification. TCRdb redid the calling of the PCR reads with MiXCR, one entry per CDR3 protein. Here the sample spans about 54,000 distinct CDR3 sequences, 20% to 25% being singletons. Sequencing input: naive CD8+ T cells from blood, with Jurkat cell RNA spiked in. The receptors derive from a human donor in good health. Some libraries in this study had Jurkat cell RNA spiked in. Each CDR3 is given with its conserved first and last residue. A D gene is named only where the DNA matches it firmly. Not all rows give a size; the values are once, few, many and, for expanded clones, a class.

CDR3 protein,CDR3 DNA,clone size,V gene,D gene,CDR3 length,J gene
CASSLSYNQPQHF,TGTGCCAGTAGCCTATCCTATAATCAGCCCCAGCATTTT,many,TRBV19,NA,13,TRBJ1-5
CASSKVPIGEQFF,TGTGCCAGCAGTAAAGTCCCGATTGGAGAGCAGTTCTTC,few,TRBV12-3/TRBV12-4,NA,13,TRBJ2-1
CASSSGAENIQYF,TGTGCCAGCAGTTCCGGGGCCGAAAACATTCAGTACTTC,many,TRBV12-3/TRBV12-4,NA,13,TRBJ2-4
CASGYTANVLTF,TGTGCCAGCGGTTATACGGCCAACGTCCTGACTTTC,NA,TRBV12-3/TRBV12-4,NA,12,TRBJ2-6
CASSLADDTDTQYF,TGTGCCAGCAGCCTAGCGGACGACACAGATACGCAGTATTTT,many,TRBV11-2,TRBD2,14,TRBJ2-3
CASGPLATPYNEQFF,TGTGCCAGCGGCCCCCTAGCGACGCCTTACAATGAGCAGTTCTTC,NA,TRBV4-2,NA,15,TRBJ2-1
CATSDQGELFF,TGTGCCACCAGTGATCAAGGGGAGCTGTTTTTT,few,TRBV24-1,NA,11,TRBJ2-2
CASSPTSGWSTDTQYF,TGTGCCAGCAGCCCCACTAGCGGGTGGAGCACAGATACGCAGTATTTT,once,TRBV5-4,TRBD2,16,TRBJ2-3
CASSHNPGPQETQYF,TGTGCCAGCAGCCATAACCCGGGACCCCAAGAGACCCAGTACTTC,many,TRBV7-6,NA,15,TRBJ2-5
CASSGQHSGNTIYF,TGTGCCAGCAGCGGACAGCACTCTGGAAACACCATATATTTT,few,TRBV9,NA,14,TRBJ1-3
CASGLVLYEQYF,TGTGCTAGTGGTTTGGTACTATACGAGCAGTACTTC,many,TRBV12-5,NA,12,TRBJ2-7
CASSYSLAGDNEQFF,TGTGCCAGCAGTTACTCGCTAGCGGGGGACAATGAGCAGTTCTTC,many,TRBV6-6,TRBD2,15,TRBJ2-1
CASSQGSVVEAFF,TGTGCCAGCAGCCAAGGGTCGGTGGTTGAAGCTTTCTTT,many,TRBV14,NA,13,TRBJ1-1
CASSSSLAGLDTQYF,TGTGCCAGCAGCTCTTCACTAGCGGGGCTAGATACGCAGTATTTT,many,TRBV5-3,TRBD2,15,TRBJ2-3
CACGTRSYEQYF,TGTGCCTGCGGCACCCGGAGCTACGAGCAGTACTTC,NA,TRBV13,NA,12,TRBJ2-7
CAWSGASYAQYF,TGTGCCTGGTCCGGGGCTTCCTACGCGCAGTACTTC,NA,TRBV30,NA,12,TRBJ2-7
CASSLSGGGTEAFF,TGTGCCAGCAGCTTATCCGGGGGAGGCACTGAAGCTTTCTTT,many,TRBV7-9,NA,14,TRBJ1-1
CSARDNKPQMKPNTGELFF,TGCAGTGCTAGAGATAACAAACCGCAGATGAAACCAAACACCGGGGAGCTGTTTTTT,many,TRBV20-1,NA,19,TRBJ2-2
CASRRGTSAYNEQFF,TGTGCCAGCAGGCGCGGGACTAGCGCCTACAATGAGCAGTTCTTC,few,TRBV14,TRBD2,15,TRBJ2-1
CASSYGLVRGGLFNTEAFF,TGTGCCAGCAGTTATGGTCTGGTCAGGGGGGGATTGTTTAACACTGAAGCTTTCTTT,few,TRBV6-2/TRBV6-3,TRBD1,19,TRBJ1-1
CSLPGTSGSYEQYF,TGCAGTTTACCAGGGACTAGCGGTAGTTACGAGCAGTACTTC,NA,TRBV20-1,TRBD2,14,TRBJ2-7
CASSLGGDEKLFF,TGTGCCAGCAGTTTAGGAGGGGATGAAAAACTGTTTTTT,many,TRBV28,NA,13,TRBJ1-4
CASSPSLSALNTEAFF,TGTGCCAGCAGCCCTTCGTTAAGCGCCTTGAACACTGAAGCTTTCTTT,many,TRBV4-2,NA,16,TRBJ1-1
CSVAFSGANVLTF,TGCAGCGTCGCCTTCTCTGGGGCCAACGTCCTGACTTTC,medium-sized,TRBV29-1,NA,13,TRBJ2-6
CASSKADRAHNYGYTF,TGTGCCAGCAGTAAAGCCGACAGGGCCCATAACTATGGCTACACCTTC,many,TRBV6-5,TRBD1,16,TRBJ1-2
CASSYGGGTPNQPQHF,TGTGCCAGCAGTTATGGGGGCGGGACCCCCAATCAGCCCCAGCATTTT,many,TRBV6-2/TRBV6-3,NA,16,TRBJ1-5
CASSLRGGGSAGNTEAFF,TGTGCCAGCAGCTTGCGGGGCGGGGGCTCGGCGGGTAACACTGAAGCTTTCTTT,many,TRBV7-9,NA,18,TRBJ1-1
CASSNTGWNSGEQYF,TGTGCCAGCAGCAATACGGGATGGAATTCGGGGGAGCAGTACTTC,many,TRBV6-1,NA,15,TRBJ2-7
CASSPDGPYGYTF,TGTGCCAGCAGTCCGGACGGACCCTATGGCTACACCTTC,NA,TRBV6-5,NA,13,TRBJ1-2
CASSYSSLETGGNVLTF,TGTGCCAGCAGTTACTCGTCTTTGGAGACAGGGGGCAACGTCCTGACTTTC,many,TRBV6-5,TRBD1,17,TRBJ2-6
CAWSQLGSAPQFF,TGTGCCTGGAGTCAATTGGGGTCCGCCCCGCAGTTCTTC,few,TRBV30,NA,13,TRBJ2-1
CASSWTGGETQYF,TGTGCCAGTAGCTGGACAGGTGGGGAGACCCAGTACTTC,many,TRBV19,TRBD1,13,TRBJ2-5
CAWSDGQGINQPQHF,TGTGCCTGGAGCGACGGGCAGGGGATCAATCAGCCCCAGCATTTT,many,TRBV30,NA,15,TRBJ1-5
CASSDFRFYEQYF,TGTGCCAGCAGTGACTTCAGATTCTACGAGCAGTACTTC,many,TRBV2,NA,13,TRBJ2-7
CASSQRWEGYTGELFF,TGTGCCAGCTCCCAACGGTGGGAAGGATACACCGGGGAGCTGTTTTTT,many,TRBV18,NA,16,TRBJ2-2
CASSESVLAGVTDTQYF,TGTGCCAGCAGTGAGTCGGTGCTAGCGGGGGTCACAGATACGCAGTATTTT,many,TRBV2,TRBD2,17,TRBJ2-3
CASSYSGEAFF,TGTGCCAGCAGTTATTCGGGAGAAGCTTTCTTT,many,TRBV6-5,NA,11,TRBJ1-1
CASSYGQVDTGELFF,TGTGCCAGCAGTTACGGACAGGTTGACACCGGGGAGCTGTTTTTT,few,TRBV6-5,TRBD1,15,TRBJ2-2
CASSWGAMTEAFF,TGTGCCAGTAGTTGGGGGGCAATGACTGAAGCTTTCTTT,many,TRBV19,NA,13,TRBJ1-1
CASSPPLAGGLDTQYF,TGTGCCAGCAGCCCCCCCCTAGCGGGAGGGTTAGATACGCAGTATTTT,many,TRBV7-9,TRBD2,16,TRBJ2-3
CATSDSRTGENSPLHF,TGTGCCACCAGTGATTCAAGGACAGGGGAAAATTCACCCCTCCACTTT,many,TRBV24-1,TRBD1,16,TRBJ1-6
CATTSGDYNEQFF,TGTGCGACAACTAGCGGGGACTACAATGAGCAGTTCTTC,many,TRBV24-1,TRBD2,13,TRBJ2-1
CASSSGVVRGGESTDTQYF,TGTGCCAGCAGCTCGGGGGTGGTTCGCGGCGGCGAGAGCACAGATACGCAGTATTTT,NA,TRBV5-4,NA,19,TRBJ2-3
CASSLAGGTYEQYF,TGTGCCAGCAGCTTAGCGGGGGGCACCTACGAGCAGTACTTC,NA,TRBV7-2,NA,14,TRBJ2-7
CASSLLLPGQGEPQHF,TGTGCCAGCAGTTTATTACTACCGGGACAGGGAGAGCCCCAGCATTTT,NA,TRBV28,TRBD1,16,TRBJ1-5
CASSLGFGDRSQETQYF,TGTGCCAGCAGCTTAGGCTTCGGGGACAGGTCTCAAGAGACCCAGTACTTC,many,TRBV7-2,TRBD1,17,TRBJ2-5
CASSLLLAEGAYNEQFF,TGTGCCAGCAGTTTACTTCTAGCGGAGGGGGCCTACAATGAGCAGTTCTTC,many,TRBV27,NA,17,TRBJ2-1
CASRPSGDTEAFF,TGTGCCAGCAGACCGTCCGGAGACACTGAAGCTTTCTTT,few,TRBV6-2/TRBV6-3,NA,13,TRBJ1-1
CASSLAGGPADTQYF,TGTGCCAGCAGCTTAGCGGGGGGGCCCGCAGATACGCAGTATTTT,many,TRBV7-9,NA,15,TRBJ2-3
CASSQAGQGSYEQYF,TGCGCCAGCAGCCAAGCCGGACAGGGCAGCTACGAGCAGTACTTC,many,TRBV4-3,TRBD1,15,TRBJ2-7
CASSFFEETQYF,TGTGCCAGCAGTTTTTTTGAAGAGACCCAGTACTTC,many,TRBV28,NA,12,TRBJ2-5